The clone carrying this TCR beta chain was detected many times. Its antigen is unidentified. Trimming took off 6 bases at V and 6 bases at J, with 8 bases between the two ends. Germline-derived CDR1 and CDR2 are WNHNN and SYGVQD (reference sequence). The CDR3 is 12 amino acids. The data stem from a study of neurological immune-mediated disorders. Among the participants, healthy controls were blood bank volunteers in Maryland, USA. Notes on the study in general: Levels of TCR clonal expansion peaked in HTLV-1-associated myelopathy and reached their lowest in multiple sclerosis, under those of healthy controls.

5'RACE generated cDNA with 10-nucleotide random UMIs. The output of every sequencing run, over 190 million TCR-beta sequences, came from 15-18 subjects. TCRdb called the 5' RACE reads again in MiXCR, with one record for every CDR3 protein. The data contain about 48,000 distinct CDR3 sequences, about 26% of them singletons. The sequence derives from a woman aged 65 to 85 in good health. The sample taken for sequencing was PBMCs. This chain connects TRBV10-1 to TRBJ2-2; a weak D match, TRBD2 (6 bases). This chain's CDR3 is CASSGRAGELFF. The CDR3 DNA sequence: TGCGCCAGCAGCGGGAGAGCCGGGGAGCTGTTTTTT.